This TCR beta chain was found in a study of blood T cell repertoires in COVID-19. Looking at the study overall: The United States, Italy and Spain provided the acute and convalescent COVID-19 samples.

Original data processing: Reference gene primer amplification gave nucleated cell count estimates. Sequencing was performed with immunoSEQ multiplex PCR; in TCRdb, only in-frame clones are kept and a portion is missing. From that table come the V and J calls and clone size; the DNA was used to work out D and trimming. The sample lists roughly 54,000 clones; about 84% were seen once. The germline gives CDR1 SGHDT, CDR2 YYEEEE. V lost 0 bases and J lost 7, with 16 bases in between. CDR3 size: 15 residues. The V gene is TRBV5-6, the J gene TRBJ1-2, with D possibly matching TRBD1 (6 bases). The origin of this receptor is a woman aged 60-70 years with acute or convalescent COVID-19. The sequencing input was peripheral blood. The CDR3 DNA reads as TGTGCCAGCAGCTTGGTTCCGGGGGGCCGAAGTGGCTACACCTTC. Translated: CASSLVPGGRSGYTF.